These T cell receptor beta chains were read from a single sample in a study of blood T cell repertoires in COVID-19. Here immunoSEQ multiplex PCR was the method, and the copy in TCRdb shows in-frame clones only, minus some. Of approximately 7,600 clones detected, around 90% appear once; the ten largest clones hold 7.5% to 10%. The sequencing sample was made of peripheral blood. These receptors all come from a human donor in a cohort sampled during active COVID-19. The conserved cysteine and the conserved F or W are not part of the CDR3 here.

>TRBV7-9|TRBJ2-7
ASSLRDRGTYEQY
>TRBV4-1|TRBJ2-3
ASSQDFLLLYKTDTQY
>TRBV21-1|TRBJ1-3
ASSNGGTGGNTIY
>TRBV6-1|TRBJ1-4
ASSEQTGWDEKLF
>TRBV5-1|TRBJ2-3
ASSLMIGGDTQY
>TRBV28|TRBJ1-5
ASHRGLQPQH
>TRBV5-1|TRBJ2-1
ASSRQYNEQF
>TRBV5-1|TRBJ2-7
ASSIGTPSYEQY
>TRBV28|TRBJ1-5
ASSPQGWVNQPQH
>TRBV27|TRBJ2-3
ASSPTGADTQY
>TRBV3-1/TRBV3-2|TRBJ2-2
ASRRGTGELF
>TRBV30|TRBJ2-2
AWDLLNTGELF
>TRBV4-1|TRBJ2-1
ASSQVGGGEQF
>TRBV19|TRBJ1-5
ASARGVENQPQH
>TRBV6-6|TRBJ2-7
ASSPKGTSFEHYEQY
>TRBV7-2|TRBJ2-1
ASSSTGTYNEQF
>TRBV10-3|TRBJ2-1
AISESGQREMDEQF